This is a list of T cell receptor beta chains from one sample in a study of blood T cell repertoires in COVID-19. Some clones are missing from TCRdb's copy, which holds only in-frame ones; the method was immunoSEQ multiplex PCR. The table has some 330,000 clones, more than 70% seen once; the top ten hold more than 1.5%. Sequencing was carried out using PBMCs or T cells enriched from blood (not recorded which). These receptor sequences come from a man in his forties or fifties in a cohort exposed to, infected with or recovered from COVID-19 (not recorded which). The CDR3 runs from the conserved cysteine through the conserved F or W. A D gene is named only where the DNA matches it firmly. Size is omitted from some rows. Given values are once, few, many or a class for expanded clones.

cdr3_aa	cdr3_nt	v_call	d_call	clone_size	j_call
CASSQDRYSGSEEQFF	TGTGCCAGCAGCCAAGATAGGTATAGCGGGAGCGAAGAGCAGTTCTTC	TRBV4-2	TRBD2	.	TRBJ2-1
CAISGRAGGNEQFF	TGTGCCATCAGTGGTAGGGCAGGGGGCAATGAGCAGTTCTTC	TRBV10-3	TRBD1	.	TRBJ2-1
CASSPNEPLYGYTF	TGCGCCAGCAGCCCAAACGAGCCACTCTATGGCTACACCTTC	TRBV5-1	.	.	TRBJ1-2
CASSLDQVGNTEAFF	TGCGCCAGCAGCTTGGATCAGGTTGGGAACACTGAAGCTTTCTTT	TRBV5-1	.	few	TRBJ1-1
CASSLDTGGANEQFF	TGTGCCAGCAGCTTAGACACGGGAGGGGCTAATGAGCAGTTCTTC	TRBV7-9	TRBD2	.	TRBJ2-1
CAWSVPPDRNGYTF	TGTGCCTGGAGTGTACCCCCCGACAGAAATGGCTACACCTTC	TRBV30	.	.	TRBJ1-2
CASSRPSGRLVTGELFF	TGTGCCAGCTCTCGGCCTAGCGGGAGGTTGGTCACCGGGGAGCTGTTTTTT	TRBV3-1/TRBV3-2	TRBD2	.	TRBJ2-2
CASSTYRGQETQYF	TGTGCCAGCTCAACGTACAGGGGCCAAGAGACCCAGTACTTC	TRBV18	TRBD1	.	TRBJ2-5
CASTHQGYGEKLFF	TGTGCCAGTACTCACCAGGGGTATGGTGAAAAACTGTTTTTT	TRBV19	.	.	TRBJ1-4
CASSVGQGWKTEAFF	TGTGCCAGCAGTGTCGGACAGGGCTGGAAAACTGAAGCTTTCTTT	TRBV28	TRBD1	.	TRBJ1-1
CSGIRGLSEAFF	TGCAGCGGGATCAGGGGGCTCTCTGAAGCTTTCTTT	TRBV29-1	TRBD1	.	TRBJ1-1
CASSVQAGFSYEQYF	TGTGCCAGCAGCGTACAAGCGGGATTCTCCTACGAGCAGTACTTC	TRBV5-5	TRBD2	.	TRBJ2-7
CSASRPGTEAFF	TGCAGTGCTAGTCGTCCAGGGACTGAAGCTTTCTTT	TRBV20-1	.	once	TRBJ1-1
CASSQGTLAKNIQYF	TGTGCCAGCAGCCAAGGGACATTAGCCAAAAACATTCAGTACTTC	TRBV3-1/TRBV3-2	.	once	TRBJ2-4
CASSRFTGGGEKLFF	TGTGCCAGCAGTCGTTTTACGGGGGGCGGTGAAAAACTGTTTTTT	TRBV2	.	.	TRBJ1-4
CASVEGPGNTEAFF	TGTGCCAGCGTTGAGGGTCCAGGGAACACTGAAGCTTTCTTT	TRBV6-5	.	.	TRBJ1-1
CASSPGQDTYNEQFF	TGTGCCAGCTCACCGGGACAGGATACCTACAATGAGCAGTTCTTC	TRBV18	TRBD1	.	TRBJ2-1
CASSLGQGGTEAFF	TGCGCCAGCAGCTTAGGACAGGGAGGCACTGAAGCTTTCTTT	TRBV5-1	TRBD1	.	TRBJ1-1
CASRSSPTVLYNEQFF	TGTGCCAGTCGTAGTTCGCCAACAGTACTCTACAATGAGCAGTTCTTC	TRBV19	.	.	TRBJ2-1
CASRKTNTGELFF	TGTGCCAGCAGGAAGACTAACACCGGGGAGCTGTTTTTT	TRBV6-4	.	.	TRBJ2-2
CASSNPGGRFKEQFF	TGCGCCAGCAGTAATCCGGGAGGGAGATTTAAGGAGCAGTTCTTC	TRBV10-2	TRBD2	.	TRBJ2-1
CASSSFTGQLNTEAFF	TGCGCCAGCAGCTCGTTCACGGGACAGCTGAACACTGAAGCTTTCTTT	TRBV5-1	TRBD1	few	TRBJ1-1
CASSQERGLATLGTNNEQFF	TGCGCCAGCAGCCAAGAAAGGGGACTAGCGACACTAGGGACTAACAATGAGCAGTTCTTC	TRBV4-1	TRBD2	.	TRBJ2-1
CASRPGLQYNEQFF	TGTGCCAGTAGACCGGGACTGCAATACAATGAGCAGTTCTTC	TRBV19	.	.	TRBJ2-1
CASSIDSASGRSEQFF	TGTGCCAGTAGTATAGATAGCGCTAGCGGGAGGAGCGAGCAGTTCTTC	TRBV19	TRBD2	.	TRBJ2-1
CASSHSGQRAFF	TGTGCCAGCAGCCATTCGGGACAAAGGGCTTTCTTT	TRBV14	.	.	TRBJ1-1
CASSRTGTGGNTIYF	TGTGCCAGCTCACGAACCGGGACAGGTGGAAACACCATATATTTT	TRBV18	TRBD1	.	TRBJ1-3
CASSLVAGSNEQFF	TGTGCCAGCAGTTTAGTAGCGGGCAGCAATGAGCAGTTCTTC	TRBV27	TRBD2	.	TRBJ2-1
CASSKLEDTQYF	TGTGCCAGCAGTAAACTAGAGGATACGCAGTATTTT	TRBV6-6	.	.	TRBJ2-3
CASSLGGTGGQETQYF	TGTGCCAGCAGCTTAGGTGGTACAGGGGGGCAAGAGACCCAGTACTTC	TRBV7-2	TRBD1	.	TRBJ2-5
CATSRGGSGTTDTQYF	TGTGCCACCAGCAGAGGAGGTAGCGGGACCACAGATACGCAGTATTTT	TRBV15	TRBD2	once	TRBJ2-3
CSASGQGQLVGQPQHF	TGCAGTGCTAGTGGACAGGGTCAACTCGTGGGTCAGCCCCAGCATTTT	TRBV20-1	TRBD1	.	TRBJ1-5
CASSPTENTEAFF	TGTGCCAGCAGCCCGACAGAGAACACTGAAGCTTTCTTT	TRBV6-5	.	.	TRBJ1-1
CASSLEGTATYGYTF	TGCGCCAGCAGCTTGGAAGGGACAGCTACCTATGGCTACACCTTC	TRBV5-1	TRBD1	.	TRBJ1-2
CASTPGGSNQPQHF	TGTGCCAGCACCCCGGGGGGCAGCAATCAGCCCCAGCATTTT	TRBV27	.	.	TRBJ1-5
CASRSGTYSTEAFF	TGTGCCAGCAGATCCGGGACATATAGCACTGAAGCTTTCTTT	TRBV27	.	.	TRBJ1-1
CAIGTGETGELFF	TGTGCCATCGGGACAGGGGAGACCGGGGAGCTGTTTTTT	TRBV27	TRBD1	.	TRBJ2-2
CASSLDFHNEQFF	TGCGCCAGCAGCTTGGACTTTCACAATGAGCAGTTCTTC	TRBV5-1	.	.	TRBJ2-1
CASSLDSPTNEKLFF	TGCGCCAGCAGCTTAGACAGCCCAACTAATGAAAAACTGTTTTTT	TRBV5-1	.	.	TRBJ1-4
CASSQVLGELFF	TGTGCCAGCAGCCAAGTTCTCGGGGAGCTGTTTTTT	TRBV3-1/TRBV3-2	.	.	TRBJ2-2
CASSLWGEAGGDEQFF	TGTGCCAGCAGTTTATGGGGTGAGGCGGGAGGGGATGAGCAGTTCTTC	TRBV27	TRBD2	.	TRBJ2-1
CASSQGRAFF	TGTGCCAGCAGTCAGGGGAGAGCTTTCTTT	TRBV6-5	.	.	TRBJ1-1
CASSLSPSGGPLAGYTF	TGTGCCAGCAGTTTATCGCCCTCGGGGGGCCCACTAGCAGGCTACACCTTC	TRBV28	.	.	TRBJ1-2
CASSKPGLAGETQYF	TGTGCCAGCAGTAAACCGGGACTAGCAGGAGAGACCCAGTACTTC	TRBV6-5	TRBD2	.	TRBJ2-5
CASSRGGYEQYF	TGTGCCAGCAGCCGTGGGGGGTACGAGCAGTACTTC	TRBV7-8	.	.	TRBJ2-7
CASSTLLDTHDEQFF	TGTGCCAGCAGCACCCTCCTTGACACGCACGATGAGCAGTTCTTC	TRBV5-8	.	.	TRBJ2-1
CASSSSREGEAFF	TGTGCCAGCAGCTCCTCCAGAGAGGGTGAAGCTTTCTTT	TRBV11-3	.	.	TRBJ1-1
CASSGTSGRYEQYF	TGTGCCAGCAGCGGGACTAGCGGGAGATACGAGCAGTACTTC	TRBV6-5	TRBD2	.	TRBJ2-7
CASSIQGASGELFF	TGTGCCAGTAGTATCCAGGGGGCGTCCGGGGAGCTGTTTTTT	TRBV19	TRBD1	.	TRBJ2-2
CASSLLTGTESTDTQYF	TGCGCCAGCAGCTTGTTAACCGGGACAGAGAGCACAGATACGCAGTATTTT	TRBV5-1	TRBD1	.	TRBJ2-3
CASSATGAHEQYF	TGTGCCAGCAGCGCAACAGGGGCCCACGAGCAGTACTTC	TRBV7-9	TRBD1	.	TRBJ2-7
CASSQGAGGRTDTQYF	TGCGCCAGCAGCCAAGGGGCGGGCGGGAGAACAGATACGCAGTATTTT	TRBV4-1	TRBD2	once	TRBJ2-3
CASSLGSVHNSPLHF	TGTGCCAGCAGCTTAGGGTCAGTCCATAATTCACCCCTCCACTTT	TRBV7-2	.	.	TRBJ1-6
CSVERQGGNTIYF	TGCAGCGTTGAACGACAGGGAGGAAACACCATATATTTT	TRBV29-1	TRBD1	.	TRBJ1-3
CASSHGAAYSNQPQHF	TGTGCCAGCAGCCATGGGGCGGCGTATAGCAATCAGCCCCAGCATTTT	TRBV3-1/TRBV3-2	.	once	TRBJ1-5
CASSQGLAGVTGELFF	TGTGCCAGCAGCCAGGGACTAGCGGGAGTCACCGGGGAGCTGTTTTTT	TRBV7-3	TRBD2	.	TRBJ2-2
CASSKGRDWVHEQFF	TGTGCCAGCAGCAAAGGGAGGGACTGGGTACATGAGCAGTTCTTC	TRBV21-1	.	.	TRBJ2-1
CAWGSGSYEQYF	TGTGCCTGGGGGAGCGGGAGCTACGAGCAGTACTTC	TRBV30	TRBD2	.	TRBJ2-7
CASSKTSVSTDTQYF	TGTGCCAGTAGTAAGACTAGCGTCAGCACAGATACGCAGTATTTT	TRBV19	TRBD2	.	TRBJ2-3
CASSLEGGVLIEQYF	TGCGCCAGCAGCTTGGAAGGAGGGGTCCTAATTGAGCAGTACTTC	TRBV5-1	.	.	TRBJ2-7